A few counts support the clone carrying this T cell receptor beta chain. Its antigen is as yet unknown. The data stem from a study of identical twins. MiXCR, applied by TCRdb to the 5' RACE reads, yields one record per CDR3 protein. Of around 570,000 distinct CDR3 sequences listed, 7.5% to 10% are singletons. Findings and caveats of the study: Out-of-frame alpha sequences shared between twins exhibited an excess of low generation probability.

Trimming removed 6 bases from V and 3 bases from J; junction bases left unmatched: 11. This CDR3 is 15 amino acids long. Germline V lookup: CDR1 MNHEY, CDR2 SVGEGT. These data also featured in a second study, about yellow fever vaccine responses in identical twins.

The receptor comes from a woman younger than 30 in good health. The rearrangement joins TRBV6-2 or TRBV6-3 to TRBJ2-7; 7 bases line up with TRBD2. The sample was PBMCs. The CDR3 DNA reads as TGTGCCAGCAGACCGACTAGCTTAAATATCTACGAGCAGTACTTC. This encodes CASRPTSLNIYEQYF.